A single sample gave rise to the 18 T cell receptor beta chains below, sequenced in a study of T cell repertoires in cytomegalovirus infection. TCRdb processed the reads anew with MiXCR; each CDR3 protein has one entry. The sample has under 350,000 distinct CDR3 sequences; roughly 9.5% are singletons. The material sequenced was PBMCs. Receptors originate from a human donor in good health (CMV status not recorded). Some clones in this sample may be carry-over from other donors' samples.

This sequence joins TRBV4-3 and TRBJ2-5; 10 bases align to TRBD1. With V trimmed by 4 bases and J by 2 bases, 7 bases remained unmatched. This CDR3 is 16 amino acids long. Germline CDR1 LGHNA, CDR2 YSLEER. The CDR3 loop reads CASSPKTDRGQETQYF. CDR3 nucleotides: TGCGCCAGCAGCCCAAAAACGGACAGGGGGCAAGAGACCCAGTACTTC.

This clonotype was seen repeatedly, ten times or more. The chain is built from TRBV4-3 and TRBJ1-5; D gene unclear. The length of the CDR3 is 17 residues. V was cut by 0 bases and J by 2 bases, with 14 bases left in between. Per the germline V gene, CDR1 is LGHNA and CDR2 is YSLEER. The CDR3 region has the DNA TGCGCCAGCAGCCAAGAAAAGGGTAGCCGGGGCAATCAGCCCCAGCATTTT. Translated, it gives CASSQEKGSRGNQPQHF.

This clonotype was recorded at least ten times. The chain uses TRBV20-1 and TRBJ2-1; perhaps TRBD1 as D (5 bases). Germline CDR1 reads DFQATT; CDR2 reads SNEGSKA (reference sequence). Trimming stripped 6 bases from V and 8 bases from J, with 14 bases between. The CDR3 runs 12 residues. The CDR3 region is CSALPQAHEQFF. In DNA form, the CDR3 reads TGCAGTGCCCTCCCACAGGCCCATGAGCAGTTCTTC.

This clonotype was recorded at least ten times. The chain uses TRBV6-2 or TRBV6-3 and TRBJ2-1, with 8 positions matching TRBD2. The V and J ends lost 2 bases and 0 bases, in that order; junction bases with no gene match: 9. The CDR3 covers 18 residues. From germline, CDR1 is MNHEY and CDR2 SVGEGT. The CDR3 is CASSYGRLASSSYNEQFF. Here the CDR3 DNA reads TGTGCCAGCAGTTACGGGCGACTAGCGTCGAGCTCCTACAATGAGCAGTTCTTC.

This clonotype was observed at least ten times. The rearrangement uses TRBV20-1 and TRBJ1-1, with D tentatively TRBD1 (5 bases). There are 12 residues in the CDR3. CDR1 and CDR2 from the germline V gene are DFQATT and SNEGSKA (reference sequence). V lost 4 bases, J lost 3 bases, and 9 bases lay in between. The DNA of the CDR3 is TGCAGTGCTAAAACAGGAGACACTGAAGCTTTCTTT. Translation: CSAKTGDTEAFF.

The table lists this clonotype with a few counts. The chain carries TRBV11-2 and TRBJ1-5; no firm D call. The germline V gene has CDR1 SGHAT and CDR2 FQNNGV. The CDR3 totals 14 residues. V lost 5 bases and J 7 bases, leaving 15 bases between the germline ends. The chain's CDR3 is CASSGIRDEQPQHF. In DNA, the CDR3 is TGTGCCAGCAGCGGGATAAGGGATGAACAGCCCCAGCATTTT.

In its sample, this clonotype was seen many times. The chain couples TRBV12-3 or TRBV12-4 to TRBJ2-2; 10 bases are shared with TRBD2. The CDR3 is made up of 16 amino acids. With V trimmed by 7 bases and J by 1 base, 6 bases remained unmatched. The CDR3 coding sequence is TGTGCCAGCATCTTAGCGGGGGGCGGGAACACCGGGGAGCTGTTTTTT. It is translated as CASILAGGGNTGELFF.

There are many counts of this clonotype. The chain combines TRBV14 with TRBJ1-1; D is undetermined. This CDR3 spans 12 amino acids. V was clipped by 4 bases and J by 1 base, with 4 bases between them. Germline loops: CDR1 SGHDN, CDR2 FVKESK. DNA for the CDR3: TGTGCCAGCAGCCGGGAGAACACTGAAGCTTTCTTT. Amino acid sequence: CASSRENTEAFF.

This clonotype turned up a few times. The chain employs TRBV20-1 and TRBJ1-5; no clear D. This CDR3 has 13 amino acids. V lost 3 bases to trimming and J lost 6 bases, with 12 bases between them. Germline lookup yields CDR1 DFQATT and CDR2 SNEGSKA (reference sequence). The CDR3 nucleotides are TGCAGTGCTAGCGGCAGGATCGGTCAGCCCCAGCATTTT. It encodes CSASGRIGQPQHF.

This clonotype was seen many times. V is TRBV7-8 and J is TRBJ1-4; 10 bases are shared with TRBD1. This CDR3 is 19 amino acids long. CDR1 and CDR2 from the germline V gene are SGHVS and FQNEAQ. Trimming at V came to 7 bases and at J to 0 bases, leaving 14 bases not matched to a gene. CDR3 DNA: TGTGCCAGCACAATCATCCGGGACAGGGGTCCCGCAACTAATGAAAAACTGTTTTTT. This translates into CASTIIRDRGPATNEKLFF.

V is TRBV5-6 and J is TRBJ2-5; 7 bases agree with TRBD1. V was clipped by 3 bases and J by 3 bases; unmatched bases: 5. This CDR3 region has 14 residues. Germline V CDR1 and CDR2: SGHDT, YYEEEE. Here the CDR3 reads CASSSLGTEETQYF. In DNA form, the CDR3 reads TGTGCCAGCAGCTCCCTGGGGACAGAAGAGACCCAGTACTTC.

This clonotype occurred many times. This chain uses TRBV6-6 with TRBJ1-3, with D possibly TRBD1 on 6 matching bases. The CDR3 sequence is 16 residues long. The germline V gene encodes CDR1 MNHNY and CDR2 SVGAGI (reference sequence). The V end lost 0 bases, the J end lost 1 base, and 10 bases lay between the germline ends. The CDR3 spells CASSYSFTGSGNTIYF. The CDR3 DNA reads TGTGCCAGCAGTTACTCCTTTACAGGGTCTGGAAACACCATATATTTT.

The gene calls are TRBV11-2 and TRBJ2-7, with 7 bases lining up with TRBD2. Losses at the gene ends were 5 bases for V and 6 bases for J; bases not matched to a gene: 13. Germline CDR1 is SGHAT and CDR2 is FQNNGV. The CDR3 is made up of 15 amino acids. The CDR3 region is CASSIGPREAVEQYF. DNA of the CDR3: TGTGCCAGCAGCATAGGGCCTCGGGAGGCCGTCGAGCAGTACTTC.

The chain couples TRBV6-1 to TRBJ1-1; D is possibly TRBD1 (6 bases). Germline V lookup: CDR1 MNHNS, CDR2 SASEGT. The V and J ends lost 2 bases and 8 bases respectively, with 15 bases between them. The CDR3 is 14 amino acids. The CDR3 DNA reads TGTGCCAGCAGTGAATTAGGGGGGAAGGGAGAAGCTTTCTTT. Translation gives CASSELGGKGEAFF.

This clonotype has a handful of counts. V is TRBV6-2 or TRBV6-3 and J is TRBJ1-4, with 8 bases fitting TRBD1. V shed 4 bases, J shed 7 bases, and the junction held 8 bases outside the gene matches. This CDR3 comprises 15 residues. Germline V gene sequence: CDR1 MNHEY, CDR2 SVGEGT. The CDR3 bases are TGTGCCAGCAGTTCCTTCGACAGGGGACGTGAAAAACTGTTTTTT. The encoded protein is CASSSFDRGREKLFF.

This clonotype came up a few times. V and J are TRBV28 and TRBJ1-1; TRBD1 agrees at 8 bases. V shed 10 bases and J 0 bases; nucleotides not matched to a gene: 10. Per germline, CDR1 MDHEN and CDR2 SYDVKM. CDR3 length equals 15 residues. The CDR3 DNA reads TGTGCCATCCGCCCGACAGGGGCTCTGAACACTGAAGCTTTCTTT. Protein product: CAIRPTGALNTEAFF. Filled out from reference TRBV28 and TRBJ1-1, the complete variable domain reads DVKVTQSSRYLVKRTGEKVFLECVQDMDHENMFWYRQDPGLGLRLIYFSYDVKMKEKGDIPEGYSVSREKKERFSLILESASTNQTSMYLCAIRPTGALNTEAFFGQGTRLTVV.

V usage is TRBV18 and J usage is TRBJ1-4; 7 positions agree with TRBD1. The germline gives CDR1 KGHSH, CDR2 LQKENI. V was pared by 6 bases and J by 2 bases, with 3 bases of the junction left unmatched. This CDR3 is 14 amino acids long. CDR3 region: CASSQQGTNEKLFF. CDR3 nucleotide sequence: TGTGCCAGCTCTCAACAGGGGACTAATGAAAAACTGTTTTTT.

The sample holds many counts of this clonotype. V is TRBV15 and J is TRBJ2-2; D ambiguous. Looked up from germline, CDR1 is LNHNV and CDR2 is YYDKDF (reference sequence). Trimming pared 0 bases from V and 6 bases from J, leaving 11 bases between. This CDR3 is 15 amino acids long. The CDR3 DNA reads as TGTGCCACCAGCAGAGATGGGCACATTCCCGGGGAGCTGTTTTTT. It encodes CATSRDGHIPGELFF.